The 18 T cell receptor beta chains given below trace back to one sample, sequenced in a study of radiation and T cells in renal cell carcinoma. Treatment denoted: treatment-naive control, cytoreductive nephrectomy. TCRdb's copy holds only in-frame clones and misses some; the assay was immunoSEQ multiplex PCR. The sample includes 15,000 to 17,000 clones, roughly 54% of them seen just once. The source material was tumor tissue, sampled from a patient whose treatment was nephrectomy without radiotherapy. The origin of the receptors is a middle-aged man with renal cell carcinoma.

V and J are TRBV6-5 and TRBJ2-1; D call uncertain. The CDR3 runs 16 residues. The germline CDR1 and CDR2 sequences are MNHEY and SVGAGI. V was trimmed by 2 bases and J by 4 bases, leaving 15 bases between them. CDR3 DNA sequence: TGTGCCAGCAGTTACAAGGCAAGGGCTAAGTACAATGAGCAGTTCTTC. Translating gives CASSYKARAKYNEQFF.

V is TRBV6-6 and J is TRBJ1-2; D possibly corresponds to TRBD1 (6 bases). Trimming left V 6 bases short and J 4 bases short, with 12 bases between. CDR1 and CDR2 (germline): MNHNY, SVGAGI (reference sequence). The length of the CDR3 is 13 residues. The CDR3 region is CASSDRPSYGYTF. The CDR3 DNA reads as TGTGCCAGCAGCGACAGGCCCTCCTATGGCTACACCTTC.

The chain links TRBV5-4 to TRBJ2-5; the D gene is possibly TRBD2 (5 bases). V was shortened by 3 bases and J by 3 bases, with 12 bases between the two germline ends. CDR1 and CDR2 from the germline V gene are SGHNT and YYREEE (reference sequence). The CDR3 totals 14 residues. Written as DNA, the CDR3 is TGTGCCAGCAGCTACGAGGGAAGGGAAGAGACCCAGTACTTC. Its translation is CASSYEGREETQYF.

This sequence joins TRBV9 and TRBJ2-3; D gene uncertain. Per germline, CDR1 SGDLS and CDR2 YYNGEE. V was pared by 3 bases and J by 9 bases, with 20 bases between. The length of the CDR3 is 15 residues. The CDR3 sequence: CASSEGPAVVNTQYF. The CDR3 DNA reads TGTGCCAGCAGCGAAGGTCCGGCCGTGGTGAACACGCAGTATTTT.

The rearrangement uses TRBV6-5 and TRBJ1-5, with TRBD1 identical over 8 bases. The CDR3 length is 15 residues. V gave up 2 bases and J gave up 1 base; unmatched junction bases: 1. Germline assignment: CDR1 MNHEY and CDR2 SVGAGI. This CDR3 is CASSYGQGSNQPQHF. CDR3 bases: TGTGCCAGCAGTTACGGACAGGGAAGCAATCAGCCCCAGCATTTT.

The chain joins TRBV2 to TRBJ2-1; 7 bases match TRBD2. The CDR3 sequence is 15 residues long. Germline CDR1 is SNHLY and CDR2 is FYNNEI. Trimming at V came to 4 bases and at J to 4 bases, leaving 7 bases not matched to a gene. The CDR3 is CASSGGAGIYNEQFF. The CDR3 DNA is TGTGCCAGCAGTGGGGGAGCGGGGATATACAATGAGCAGTTCTTC.

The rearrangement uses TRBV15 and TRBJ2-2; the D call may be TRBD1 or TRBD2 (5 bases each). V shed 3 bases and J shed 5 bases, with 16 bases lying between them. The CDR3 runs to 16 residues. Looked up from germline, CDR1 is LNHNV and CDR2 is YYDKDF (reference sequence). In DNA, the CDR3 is TGTGCCACCAGCAGGTTCGGGGCAGGGAATACCGGGGAGCTGTTTTTT. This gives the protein CATSRFGAGNTGELFF. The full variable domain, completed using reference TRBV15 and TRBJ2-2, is DAMVIQNPRYQVTQFGKPVTLSCSQTLNHNVMYWYQQKSSQAPKLLFHYYDKDFNNEADTPDNFQSRRPNTSFCFLDIRSPGLGDTAMYLCATSRFGAGNTGELFFGEGSRLTVL.

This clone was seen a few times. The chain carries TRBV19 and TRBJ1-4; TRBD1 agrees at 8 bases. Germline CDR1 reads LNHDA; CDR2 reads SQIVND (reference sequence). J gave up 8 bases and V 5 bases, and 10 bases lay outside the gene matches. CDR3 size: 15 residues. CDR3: CASSARQGLAEKLFF. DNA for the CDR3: TGTGCCAGTAGTGCAAGACAGGGGTTAGCGGAAAAACTGTTTTTT.

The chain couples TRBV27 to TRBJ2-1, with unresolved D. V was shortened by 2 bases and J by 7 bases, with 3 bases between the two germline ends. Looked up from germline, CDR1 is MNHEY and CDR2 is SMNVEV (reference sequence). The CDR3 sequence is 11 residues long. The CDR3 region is CASSLSNEQFF. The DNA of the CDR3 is TGTGCCAGCAGTTTAAGTAATGAGCAGTTCTTC.

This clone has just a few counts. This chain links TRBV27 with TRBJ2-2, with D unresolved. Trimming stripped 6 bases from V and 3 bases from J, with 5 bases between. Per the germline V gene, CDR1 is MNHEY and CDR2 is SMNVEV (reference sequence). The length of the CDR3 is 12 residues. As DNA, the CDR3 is TGTGCCAGCAGCAGATACACCGGGGAGCTGTTTTTT. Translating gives CASSRYTGELFF.

The CDR3 spells CASSEVKGEGSSYEQYF. CDR3 sequence (DNA): TGTGCCAGCAGTGAGGTTAAGGGCGAAGGAAGCTCCTACGAGCAGTACTTC. This chain uses TRBV2 with TRBJ2-7; the D is unclear. This CDR3 has 17 residues. The germline V gene encodes CDR1 SNHLY and CDR2 FYNNEI. Trimming took 3 bases from V and 0 from J, leaving 18 bases between them.

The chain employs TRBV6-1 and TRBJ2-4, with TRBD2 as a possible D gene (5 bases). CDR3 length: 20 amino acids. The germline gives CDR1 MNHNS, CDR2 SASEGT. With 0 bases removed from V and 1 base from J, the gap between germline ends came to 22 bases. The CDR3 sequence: CASSEALGLGSSGAKNIQYF. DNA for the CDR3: TGTGCCAGCAGTGAAGCGCTAGGATTGGGGTCGTCGGGGGCCAAAAACATTCAGTACTTC.

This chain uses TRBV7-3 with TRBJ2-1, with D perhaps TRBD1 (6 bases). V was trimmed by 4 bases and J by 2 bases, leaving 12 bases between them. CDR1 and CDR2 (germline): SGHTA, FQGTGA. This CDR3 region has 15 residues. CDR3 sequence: CASSSADSPYNEQFF. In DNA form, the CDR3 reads TGTGCCAGCAGCTCAGCGGACAGCCCCTACAATGAGCAGTTCTTC.

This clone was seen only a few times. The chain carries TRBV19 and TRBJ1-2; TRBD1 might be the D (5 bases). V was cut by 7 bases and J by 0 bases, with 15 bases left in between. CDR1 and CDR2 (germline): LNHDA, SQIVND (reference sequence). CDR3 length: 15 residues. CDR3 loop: CASTKSGRANYGYTF. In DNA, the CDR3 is TGTGCCAGTACGAAATCGGGACGAGCTAACTATGGCTACACCTTC.

The CDR3 reads CASSDTGGSRPFF. The CDR3 coding sequence is TGTGCCAGTAGTGATACGGGGGGTAGTCGTCCGTTCTTC. The chain joins TRBV19 to TRBJ2-1; 7 nucleotides line up with TRBD2. J was trimmed by 15 bases and V by 5 bases; bases with no gene match: 13. CDR3 length equals 13 residues. Germline-derived CDR1 and CDR2 are LNHDA and SQIVND (reference sequence).

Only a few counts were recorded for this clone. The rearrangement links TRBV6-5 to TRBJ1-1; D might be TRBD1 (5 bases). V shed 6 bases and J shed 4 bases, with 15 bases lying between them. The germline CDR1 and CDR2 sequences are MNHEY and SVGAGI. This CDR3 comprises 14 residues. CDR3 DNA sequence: TGTGCCAGCAGGGACCGAGGGGTTACCACTGAAGCTTTCTTT. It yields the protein CASRDRGVTTEAFF.

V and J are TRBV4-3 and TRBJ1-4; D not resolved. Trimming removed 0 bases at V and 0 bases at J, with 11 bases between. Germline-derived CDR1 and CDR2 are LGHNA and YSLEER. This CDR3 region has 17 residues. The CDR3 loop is CASSQDPPTATNEKLFF. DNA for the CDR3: TGCGCCAGCAGCCAAGACCCTCCGACGGCAACTAATGAAAAACTGTTTTTT.

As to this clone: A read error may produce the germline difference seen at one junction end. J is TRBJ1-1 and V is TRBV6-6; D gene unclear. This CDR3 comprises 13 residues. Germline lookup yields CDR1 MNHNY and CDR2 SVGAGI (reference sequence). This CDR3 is CATSAGWNTEAFF. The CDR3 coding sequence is TGTGCCACCAGTGCTGGATGGAACACTGAAGCTTTCTTT.